Below, one T cell receptor beta chain is given with its context. Antigen: not known. The data were taken from a study of post-analysis software for immune sequencing data. The CDR3 contains 12 residues. Germline CDR1 and CDR2: DFQATT and SNEGSKA (reference sequence). V lost 0 bases, J lost 2 bases, and 4 bases lay in between. Researchers reported that TCR beta cDNA libraries carried unique molecular identifiers. T cells, roughly 0.95 to 10 million of them, yielded some 500,000 cDNA molecules. MiXCR, run by TCRdb on the PCR reads, gives a single entry per CDR3 protein. The sample contains approximately 400,000 distinct CDR3 sequences, roughly 30% of which appear only once. The study's findings and limits: Multiple sclerosis was associated with a significant reduction in normalized Chao1 diversity relative to controls. Analysis by F measure revealed that same-batch samples clustered strongly together. There were roughly five TRBV segments more frequent in patients than controls, and TRBV5-6, TRBV5-1 and TRBV20-1 were among them.

The TCR was taken from a girl aged 5 to 17 with multiple sclerosis. Sequenced input: blood. The chain uses TRBV20-1 and TRBJ1-2; D not certain. This chain's CDR3 is CSARDPNYGYTF. For the CDR3, the DNA is TGCAGTGCTAGAGATCCCAACTATGGCTACACCTTC.